This record looks at one TCR beta chain sequence and its context. The J segment lost 6 bases and the V segment lost 0 bases, leaving 9 bases of the junction unmatched. Germline V CDR1 and CDR2: SGHNT, YYREEE (reference sequence). CDR3 length equals 15 residues. Treatment reported: randomized to nivolumab then ipilimumab (arm A) or the reverse (arm B). Patients had received no earlier DNA-damaging chemotherapy. The data derive from a study of sequential checkpoint blockade in melanoma. The method was immunoSEQ multiplex PCR; TCRdb's version includes in-frame clones alone and lacks a portion of them. Altogether around 16,000 clones are present, around 77% being singletons, with the ten largest covering around 30%.

The chain carries TRBV5-4 and TRBJ2-7; 7 bases fit TRBD2. The source material was CD8+ T cells sorted from blood (inferred from file names), sampled from a patient given nivolumab and ipilimumab in sequence. The sequence was collected from a human donor with melanoma. Written as DNA, the CDR3 is TGTGCCAGCAGCTTGGGCTACGCGGGAGAGAGCGAGCAGTACTTC. This translates into CASSLGYAGESEQYF. Full variable domain (outside the CDR3, taken from reference TRBV5-4 and TRBJ2-7): ETGVTQSPTHLIKTRGQQVTLRCSSQSGHNTVSWYQQALGQGPQFIFQYYREEENGRGNFPPRFSGLQFPNYSSELNVNALELDDSALYLCASSLGYAGESEQYFGPGTRLTVT.